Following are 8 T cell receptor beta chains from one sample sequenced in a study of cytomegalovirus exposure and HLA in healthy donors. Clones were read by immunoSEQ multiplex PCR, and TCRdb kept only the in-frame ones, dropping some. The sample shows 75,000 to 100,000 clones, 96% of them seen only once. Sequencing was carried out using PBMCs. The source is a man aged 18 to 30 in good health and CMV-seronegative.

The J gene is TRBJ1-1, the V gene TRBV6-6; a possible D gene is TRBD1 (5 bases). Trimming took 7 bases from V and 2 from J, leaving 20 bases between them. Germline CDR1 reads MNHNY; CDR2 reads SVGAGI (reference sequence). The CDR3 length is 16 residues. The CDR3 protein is CASKSPGGALNTEAFF. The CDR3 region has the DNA TGTGCCAGCAAGTCCCCCGGAGGGGCCTTAAACACTGAAGCTTTCTTT.

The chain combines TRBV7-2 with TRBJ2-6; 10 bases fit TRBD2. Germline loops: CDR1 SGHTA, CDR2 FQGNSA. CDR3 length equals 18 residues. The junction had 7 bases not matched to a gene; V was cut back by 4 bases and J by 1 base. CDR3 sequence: CASSYGLAEPSGANVLTF. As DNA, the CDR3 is TGTGCCAGCAGCTACGGACTAGCGGAGCCTTCTGGGGCCAACGTCCTGACTTTC.

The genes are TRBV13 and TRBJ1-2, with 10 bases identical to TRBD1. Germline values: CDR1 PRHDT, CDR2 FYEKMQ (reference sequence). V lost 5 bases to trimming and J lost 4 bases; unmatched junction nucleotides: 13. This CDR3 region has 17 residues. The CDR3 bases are TGTGCCAGCAGCACAACAAGTGGGACAGGGGCGGGCTATGGCTACACCTTC. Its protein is CASSTTSGTGAGYGYTF. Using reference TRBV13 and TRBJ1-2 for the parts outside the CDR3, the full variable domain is AAGVIQSPRHLIKEKRETATLKCYPIPRHDTVYWYQQGPGQDPQFLISFYEKMQSDKGSIPDRFSAQQFSDYHSELNMSSLELGDSALYFCASSTTSGTGAGYGYTFGSGTRLTVV.

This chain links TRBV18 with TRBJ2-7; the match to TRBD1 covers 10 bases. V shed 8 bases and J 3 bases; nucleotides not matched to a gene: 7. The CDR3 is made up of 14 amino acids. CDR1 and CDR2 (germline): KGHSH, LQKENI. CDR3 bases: TGTGCCAGCGGTGGGACAGGGGAGCTCTACGAGCAGTACTTC. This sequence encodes CASGGTGELYEQYF.

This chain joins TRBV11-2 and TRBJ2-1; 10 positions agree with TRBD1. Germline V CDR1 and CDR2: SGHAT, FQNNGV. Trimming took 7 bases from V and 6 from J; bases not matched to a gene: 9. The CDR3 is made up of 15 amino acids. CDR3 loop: CASTSFGQGGNEQFF. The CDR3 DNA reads TGTGCCAGCACATCCTTTGGACAGGGGGGCAATGAGCAGTTCTTC.

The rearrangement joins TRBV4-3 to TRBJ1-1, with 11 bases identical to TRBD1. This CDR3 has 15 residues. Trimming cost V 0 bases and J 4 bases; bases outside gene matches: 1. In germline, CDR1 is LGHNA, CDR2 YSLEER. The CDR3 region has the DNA TGCGCCAGCAGCCAAGAGGGACAGGGGGGCACTGAAGCTTTCTTT. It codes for CASSQEGQGGTEAFF.

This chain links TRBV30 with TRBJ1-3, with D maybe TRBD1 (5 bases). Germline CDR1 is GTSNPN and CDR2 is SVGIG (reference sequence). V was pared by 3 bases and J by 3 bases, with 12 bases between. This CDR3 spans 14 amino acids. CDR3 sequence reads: CAWSHQGYGNTIYF. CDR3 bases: TGTGCCTGGAGCCATCAGGGATATGGAAACACCATATATTTT.

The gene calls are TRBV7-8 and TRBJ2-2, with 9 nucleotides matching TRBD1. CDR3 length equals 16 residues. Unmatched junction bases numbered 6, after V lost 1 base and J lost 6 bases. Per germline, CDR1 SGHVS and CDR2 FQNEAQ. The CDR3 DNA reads TGTGCCAGCAGCTTAGACGACAGGGGGGCCGCCGGGGAGCTGTTTTTT. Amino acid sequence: CASSLDDRGAAGELFF.